This TCR beta chain originates from a study of OX40 agonist ivuxolimab in advanced cancers. Patients were ineligible given autoimmune disease history or systemic immunosuppression. Here immunoSEQ multiplex PCR was the method, and the copy in TCRdb shows in-frame clones only, minus some. The table includes 40,000 or so clones, 88% detected once. The specimen was CD4+ or CD8+ T cells sorted from blood, collected in a trial of the OX40 agonist ivuxolimab. This clonotype originated in an adult with an advanced solid tumor such as melanoma, head and neck, liver or kidney cancer.

CDR3 loop: CAISESGQGINSPLHF. In DNA, the CDR3 is TGTGCCATCAGTGAGTCTGGACAGGGGATCAATTCACCCCTCCACTTT. The genes are TRBV10-3 and TRBJ1-6, with 9 bases aligning to TRBD1. Germline-derived CDR1 and CDR2 are ENHRY and SYGVKD. This CDR3 has 16 residues. Trimming removed 0 bases from V and 7 bases from J; junction bases left unmatched: 4.